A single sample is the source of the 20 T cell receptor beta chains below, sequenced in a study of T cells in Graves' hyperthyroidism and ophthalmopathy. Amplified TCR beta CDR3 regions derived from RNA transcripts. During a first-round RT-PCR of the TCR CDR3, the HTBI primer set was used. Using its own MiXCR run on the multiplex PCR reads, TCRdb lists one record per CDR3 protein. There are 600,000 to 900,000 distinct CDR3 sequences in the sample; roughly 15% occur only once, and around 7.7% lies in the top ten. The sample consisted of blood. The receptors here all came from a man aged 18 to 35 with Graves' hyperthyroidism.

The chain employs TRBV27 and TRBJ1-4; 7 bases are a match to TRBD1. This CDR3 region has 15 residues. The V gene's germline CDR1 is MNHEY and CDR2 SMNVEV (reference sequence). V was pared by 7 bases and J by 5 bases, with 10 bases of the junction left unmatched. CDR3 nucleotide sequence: TGTGCCAGCATGAGGAGAGGGGGCACGAATGAAAAACTGTTTTTT. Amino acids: CASMRRGGTNEKLFF.

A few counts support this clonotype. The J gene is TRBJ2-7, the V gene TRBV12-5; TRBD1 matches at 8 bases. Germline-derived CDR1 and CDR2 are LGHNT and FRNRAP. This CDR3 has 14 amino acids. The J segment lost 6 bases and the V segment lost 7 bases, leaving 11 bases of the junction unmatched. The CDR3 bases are TGTGCTAGTGCCCCCGGGACAGGCCGTATCGAGCAGTACTTC. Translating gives CASAPGTGRIEQYF.

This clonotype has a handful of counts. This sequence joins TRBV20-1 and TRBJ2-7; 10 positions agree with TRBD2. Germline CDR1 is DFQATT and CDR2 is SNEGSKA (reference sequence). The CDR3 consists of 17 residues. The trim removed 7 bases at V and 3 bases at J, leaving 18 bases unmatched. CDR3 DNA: TGCAGTGTTTGGGACGGGGCTAGCGGGAGTTGGAACTACGAGCAGTACTTC. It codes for CSVWDGASGSWNYEQYF.

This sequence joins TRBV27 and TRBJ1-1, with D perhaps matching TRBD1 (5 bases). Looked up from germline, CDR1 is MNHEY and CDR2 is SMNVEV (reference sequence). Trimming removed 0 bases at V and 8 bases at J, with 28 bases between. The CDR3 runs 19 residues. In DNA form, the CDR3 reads TGTGCCAGCAGTTTATCCGGGGTAGGGGCCCTCCTCCCCCTCCCCGAAGCTTTCTTT. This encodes CASSLSGVGALLPLPEAFF.

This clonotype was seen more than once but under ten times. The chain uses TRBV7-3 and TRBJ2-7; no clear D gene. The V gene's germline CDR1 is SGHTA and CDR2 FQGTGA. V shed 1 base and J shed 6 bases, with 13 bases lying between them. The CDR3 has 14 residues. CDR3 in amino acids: CASSLNAQVAEQYF. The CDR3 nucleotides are TGTGCCAGCAGCTTAAATGCCCAAGTGGCCGAGCAGTACTTC.

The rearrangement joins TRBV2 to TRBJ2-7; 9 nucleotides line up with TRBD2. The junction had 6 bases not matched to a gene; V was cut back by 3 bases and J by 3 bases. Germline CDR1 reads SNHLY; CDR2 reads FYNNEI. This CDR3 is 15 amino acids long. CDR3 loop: CASSDMRLADYEQYF. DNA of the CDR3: TGTGCCAGCAGTGATATGCGACTAGCGGACTACGAGCAGTACTTC.

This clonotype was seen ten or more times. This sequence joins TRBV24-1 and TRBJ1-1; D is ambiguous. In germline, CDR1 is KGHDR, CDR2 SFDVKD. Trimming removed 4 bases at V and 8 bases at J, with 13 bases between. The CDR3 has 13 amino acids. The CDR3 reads CATSEADGFEAFF. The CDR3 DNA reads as TGTGCCACCAGTGAGGCGGACGGCTTCGAAGCTTTCTTT.

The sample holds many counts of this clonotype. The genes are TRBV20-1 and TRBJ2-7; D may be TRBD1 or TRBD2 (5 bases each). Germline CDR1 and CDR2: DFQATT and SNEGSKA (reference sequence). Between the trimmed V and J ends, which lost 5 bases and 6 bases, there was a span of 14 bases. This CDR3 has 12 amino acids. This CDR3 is CSAGGAVAEQYF. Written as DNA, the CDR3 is TGCAGTGCTGGGGGTGCGGTTGCCGAGCAGTACTTC.

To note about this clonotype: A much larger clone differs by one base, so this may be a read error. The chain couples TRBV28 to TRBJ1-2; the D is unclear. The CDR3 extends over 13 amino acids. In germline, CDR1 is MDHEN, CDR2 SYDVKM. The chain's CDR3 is CAGRSSAIYGYTF. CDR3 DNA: TGTGCCGGCAGGTCCTCGGCTATCTATGGCTACACCTTC.

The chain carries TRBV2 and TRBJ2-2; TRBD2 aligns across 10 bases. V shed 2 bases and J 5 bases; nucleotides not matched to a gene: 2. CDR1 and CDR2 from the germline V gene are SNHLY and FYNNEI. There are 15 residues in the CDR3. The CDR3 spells CASSEPSGSTGELFF. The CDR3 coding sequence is TGTGCCAGCAGTGAACCTAGCGGGAGTACCGGGGAGCTGTTTTTT.

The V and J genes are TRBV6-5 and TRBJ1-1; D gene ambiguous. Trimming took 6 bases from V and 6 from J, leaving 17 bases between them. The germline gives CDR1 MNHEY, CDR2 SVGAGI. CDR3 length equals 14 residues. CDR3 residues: CASRHRESISEAFF. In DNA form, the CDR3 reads TGTGCCAGCAGACACCGGGAGAGTATATCTGAAGCTTTCTTT.

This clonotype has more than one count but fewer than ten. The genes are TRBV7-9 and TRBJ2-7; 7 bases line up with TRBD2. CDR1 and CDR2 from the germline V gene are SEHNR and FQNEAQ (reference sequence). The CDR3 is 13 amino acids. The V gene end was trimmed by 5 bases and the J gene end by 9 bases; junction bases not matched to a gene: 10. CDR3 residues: CASSQAAGEVQYF. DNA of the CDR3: TGTGCCAGCAGCCAGGCGGCGGGAGAGGTGCAGTACTTC.

The CDR3 loop is CASSSPPGQGAVNYGYTF. DNA of the CDR3: TGTGCCAGCAGTTCCCCCCCGGGACAGGGGGCGGTTAACTATGGCTACACCTTC. V usage is TRBV28 and J usage is TRBJ1-2; 12 nucleotides line up with TRBD1. Trimming at V came to 4 bases and at J to 1 base, leaving 10 bases not matched to a gene. The CDR3 has 18 amino acids. Germline V CDR1 and CDR2: MDHEN, SYDVKM.

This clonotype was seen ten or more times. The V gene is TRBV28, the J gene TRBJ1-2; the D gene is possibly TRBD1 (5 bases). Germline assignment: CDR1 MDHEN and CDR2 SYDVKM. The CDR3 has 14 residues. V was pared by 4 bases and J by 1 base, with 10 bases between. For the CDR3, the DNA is TGTGCCAGCAGTTACGGGGGGGTTAACTATGGCTACACCTTC. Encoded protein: CASSYGGVNYGYTF.

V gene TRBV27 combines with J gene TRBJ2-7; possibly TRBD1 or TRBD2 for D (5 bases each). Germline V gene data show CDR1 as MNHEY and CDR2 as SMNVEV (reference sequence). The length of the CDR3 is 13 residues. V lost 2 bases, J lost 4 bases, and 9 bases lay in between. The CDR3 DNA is TGTGCCAGCAGTTTAAGGTGGGGGTACGAGCAGTACTTC. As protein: CASSLRWGYEQYF.

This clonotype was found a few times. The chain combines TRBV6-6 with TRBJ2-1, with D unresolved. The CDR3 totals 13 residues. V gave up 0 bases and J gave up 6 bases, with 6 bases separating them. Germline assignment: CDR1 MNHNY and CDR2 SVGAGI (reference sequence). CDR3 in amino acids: CASSYSGFNEQFF. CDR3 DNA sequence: TGTGCCAGCAGTTACTCGGGTTTCAATGAGCAGTTCTTC.

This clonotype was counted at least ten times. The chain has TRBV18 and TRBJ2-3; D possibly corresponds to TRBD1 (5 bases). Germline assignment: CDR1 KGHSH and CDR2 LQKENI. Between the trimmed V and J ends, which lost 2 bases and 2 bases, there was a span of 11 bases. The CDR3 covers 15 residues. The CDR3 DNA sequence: TGTGCCAGCTCACCATTTGGCAGGGACACAGATACGCAGTATTTT. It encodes CASSPFGRDTDTQYF.

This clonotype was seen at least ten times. The CDR3 sequence is CASSPENTEAFF. CDR3 sequence (DNA): TGTGCCAGCAGCCCCGAGAACACTGAAGCTTTCTTT. V and J are TRBV5-5 and TRBJ1-1, with D unresolved. From germline, CDR1 is SGHKS and CDR2 YYEKEE (reference sequence). The CDR3 has 12 residues. V lost 4 bases and J lost 1, with 5 bases in between. Complete variable domain (other parts from reference TRBV5-5 and TRBJ1-1): DAGVTQSPTHLIKTRGQQVTLRCSPISGHKSVSWYQQVLGQGPQFIFQYYEKEERGRGNFPDRFSARQFPNYSSELNVNALLLGDSALYLCASSPENTEAFFGQGTRLTVV.

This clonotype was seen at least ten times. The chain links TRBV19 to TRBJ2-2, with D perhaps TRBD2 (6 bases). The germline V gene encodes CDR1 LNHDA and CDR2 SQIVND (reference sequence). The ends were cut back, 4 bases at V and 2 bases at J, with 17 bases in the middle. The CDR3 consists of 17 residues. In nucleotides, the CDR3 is TGTGCCAGTAGTACCCCAGGGCTAGCGACCAACACCGGGGAGCTGTTTTTT. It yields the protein CASSTPGLATNTGELFF.

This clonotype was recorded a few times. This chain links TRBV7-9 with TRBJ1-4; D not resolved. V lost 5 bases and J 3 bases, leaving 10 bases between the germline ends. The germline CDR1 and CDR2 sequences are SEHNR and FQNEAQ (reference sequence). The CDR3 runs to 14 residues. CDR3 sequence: CASSPRGPNEKLFF. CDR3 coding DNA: TGTGCCAGCAGCCCCCGCGGGCCTAATGAAAAACTGTTTTTT.